Presented here are 7 T cell receptor beta chains from one specimen sequenced in a study of long-term antiretroviral therapy in people with HIV. Runs used v3.0 of the immunoSEQ assay and were done at survey level. Sequencing was performed with immunoSEQ multiplex PCR; in TCRdb, only in-frame clones are kept and a portion is missing. This sample carries about 21,000 clones, more than 70% of them seen once, and the ten largest clones take about 3.5%. This specimen was unsorted PBMCs, taken 2.3 years after starting antiretroviral therapy. The receptors here all came from a man aged 55 to 70 with HIV.

The chain is built from TRBV10-1 and TRBJ1-5; no definite D call. Germline CDR1 is WNHNN and CDR2 is SYGVQD (reference sequence). This CDR3 comprises 13 residues. The V gene lost 7 bases and the J gene lost 2 bases, with 9 bases spanning the gap. The CDR3 spells CASITRCNQPQHF. The CDR3 coding sequence is TGCGCCAGCATCACGAGGTGCAATCAGCCCCAGCATTTT.

The chain couples TRBV7-8 to TRBJ2-4; D perhaps matches TRBD2 (5 bases). Trimming pared 5 bases from V and 1 base from J, leaving 18 bases between. This CDR3 region has 17 residues. Germline assignment: CDR1 SGHVS and CDR2 FQNEAQ. CDR3 protein: CASSTGVRIPAKNIQYF. The DNA of the CDR3 is TGTGCCAGCAGCACCGGGGTGAGGATTCCGGCCAAAAACATTCAGTACTTC.

The genes are TRBV11-2 and TRBJ1-5; TRBD1 matches at 10 bases. The junction had 7 bases not matched to a gene; V was cut back by 5 bases and J by 6 bases. CDR3 length: 15 amino acids. The germline V gene encodes CDR1 SGHAT and CDR2 FQNNGV. The CDR3 coding sequence is TGTGCCAGCAGCCCCGGGACAGGGGCCACTCAGCCCCAGCATTTT. This translates into CASSPGTGATQPQHF.

The CDR3 here is CASSPPGRPNTEAFF. In DNA form, the CDR3 reads TGTGCCAGCTCACCACCGGGCAGGCCGAACACTGAAGCTTTCTTT. This chain connects TRBV18 to TRBJ1-1, with unresolved D. Germline-derived CDR1 and CDR2 are KGHSH and LQKENI. The CDR3 loop spans 15 amino acids. V dropped 0 bases and J dropped 1 base, with 9 bases sitting between them.

This rearrangement joins TRBV7-2 to TRBJ2-1; D not resolved. V lost 8 bases and J 4 bases, leaving 9 bases between the germline ends. This CDR3 has 12 amino acids. CDR1 and CDR2 from the germline V gene are SGHTA and FQGNSA. CDR3 loop: CASRLRYNEQFF. CDR3 nucleotide sequence: TGTGCCAGCCGTCTCCGGTACAATGAGCAGTTCTTC.

V usage is TRBV15 and J usage is TRBJ1-6, with D possibly matching TRBD1 (5 bases). This CDR3 is 17 amino acids long. The germline CDR1 and CDR2 sequences are LNHNV and YYDKDF (reference sequence). The germline V and J ends were trimmed by 1 base and 0 bases, with 10 bases remaining between them. The chain's CDR3 is CATSRGRGSSYNSPLHF. The CDR3 DNA reads TGTGCCACCAGCAGAGGAAGGGGTAGCTCCTATAATTCACCCCTCCACTTT.

The chain combines TRBV18 with TRBJ1-4; possible D gene TRBD1, 6 bases. This CDR3 is built from 13 residues. Germline V gene sequence: CDR1 KGHSH, CDR2 LQKENI. Trimming pared 3 bases from V and 6 bases from J, leaving 8 bases between. CDR3 sequence reads: CASSPGGDEKLFF. The CDR3, as DNA: TGTGCCAGCTCACCGGGGGGCGATGAAAAACTGTTTTTT. Filled out from reference TRBV18 and TRBJ1-4, the complete variable domain reads NAGVMQNPRHLVRRRGQEARLRCSPMKGHSHVYWYRQLPEEGLKFMVYLQKENIIDESGMPKERFSAEFPKEGPSILRIQQVVRGDSAAYFCASSPGGDEKLFFGSGTQLSVL.